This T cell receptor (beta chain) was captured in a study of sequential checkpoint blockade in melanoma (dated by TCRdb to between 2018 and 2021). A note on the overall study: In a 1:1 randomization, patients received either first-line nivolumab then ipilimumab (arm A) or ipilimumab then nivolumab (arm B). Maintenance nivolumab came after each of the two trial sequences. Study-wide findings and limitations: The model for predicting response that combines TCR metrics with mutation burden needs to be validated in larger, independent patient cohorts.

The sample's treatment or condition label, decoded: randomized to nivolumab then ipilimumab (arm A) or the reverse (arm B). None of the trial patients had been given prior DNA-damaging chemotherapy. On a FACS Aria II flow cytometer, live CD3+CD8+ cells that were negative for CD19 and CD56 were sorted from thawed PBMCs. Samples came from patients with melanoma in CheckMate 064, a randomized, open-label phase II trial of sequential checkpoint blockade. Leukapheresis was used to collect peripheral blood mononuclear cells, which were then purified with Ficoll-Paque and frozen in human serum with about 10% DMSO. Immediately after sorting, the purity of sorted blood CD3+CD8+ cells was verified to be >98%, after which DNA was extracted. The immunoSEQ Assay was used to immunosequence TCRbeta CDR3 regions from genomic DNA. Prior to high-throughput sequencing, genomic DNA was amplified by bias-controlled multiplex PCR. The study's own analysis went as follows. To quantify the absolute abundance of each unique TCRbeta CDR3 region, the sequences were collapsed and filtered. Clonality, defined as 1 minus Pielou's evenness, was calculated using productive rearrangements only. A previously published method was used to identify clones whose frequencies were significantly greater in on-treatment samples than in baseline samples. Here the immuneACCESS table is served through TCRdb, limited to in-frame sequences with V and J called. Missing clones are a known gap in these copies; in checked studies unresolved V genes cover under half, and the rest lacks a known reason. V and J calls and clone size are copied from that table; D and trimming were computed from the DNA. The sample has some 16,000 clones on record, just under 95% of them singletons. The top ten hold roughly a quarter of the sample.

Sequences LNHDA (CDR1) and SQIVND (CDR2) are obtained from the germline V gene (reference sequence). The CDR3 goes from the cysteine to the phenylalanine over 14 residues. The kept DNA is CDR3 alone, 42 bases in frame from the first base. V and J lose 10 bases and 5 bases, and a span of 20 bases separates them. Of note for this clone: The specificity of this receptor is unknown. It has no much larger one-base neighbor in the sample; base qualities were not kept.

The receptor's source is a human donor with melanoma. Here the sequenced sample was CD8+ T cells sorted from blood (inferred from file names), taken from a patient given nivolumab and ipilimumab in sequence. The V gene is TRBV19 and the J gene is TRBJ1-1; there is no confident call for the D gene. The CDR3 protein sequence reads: CATTANPARTEAFF. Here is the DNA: TGTGCCACCACCGCCAACCCGGCGAGGACTGAAGCTTTCTTT. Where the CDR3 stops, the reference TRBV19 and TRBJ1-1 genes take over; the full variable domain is DGGITQSPKYLFRKEGQNVTLSCEQNLNHDAMYWYRQDPGQGLRLIYYSQIVNDFQKGDIAEGYSVSREKKESFPLTVTSAQKNPTAFYLCATTANPARTEAFFGQGTRLTVV.